This T cell receptor (beta chain) emerged from a study of cytomegalovirus exposure and HLA in healthy donors. This clone is a singleton in its sample. The PCR employed 60 Vbeta primers together with 13 Jbeta primers. Measured with immunoSEQ multiplex PCR; TCRdb has only the in-frame clones, and not every one. Of 63,000 or so clones listed, approximately 81% are singletons. CDR3 length: 17 amino acids. Germline assignment: CDR1 PRHDT and CDR2 FYEKMQ (reference sequence). Trimming at V came to 8 bases and at J to 1 base, leaving 14 bases not matched to a gene. The chain is built from TRBV13 and TRBJ2-3, with TRBD1 matching 8 bases. Sequencing was carried out using PBMCs. The receptor's source is a woman in her twenties or thirties in good health and CMV-seropositive. CDR3 sequence reads: CASLSSKDRDGTDTQYF. The CDR3 coding sequence is TGTGCCAGCCTATCTTCGAAGGACAGGGACGGCACAGATACGCAGTATTTT. Filled out from reference TRBV13 and TRBJ2-3, the complete variable domain reads AAGVIQSPRHLIKEKRETATLKCYPIPRHDTVYWYQQGPGQDPQFLISFYEKMQSDKGSIPDRFSAQQFSDYHSELNMSSLELGDSALYFCASLSSKDRDGTDTQYFGPGTRLTVL.